These 18 T cell receptor beta chains were sequenced from one sample in a study of graft-versus-host responses after intestinal transplantation. The repertoire was sequenced with immunoSEQ multiplex PCR; TCRdb's copy has only in-frame clones and lacks some. The sample consists of roughly 120,000 clones, around 96% of them appearing once. No cognate antigen is known for these TCRs. Specimen: unstimulated CD8+ T cells sorted from spleen or lymph node cells, collected before intestinal transplant. These receptors originate from a human donor who received an intestinal transplant.

The genes are TRBV28 and TRBJ1-2; D perhaps matches TRBD1 (5 bases). The CDR3 covers 13 residues. The V end lost 1 base, the J end lost 8 bases, and 11 bases lay between the germline ends. CDR1 is MDHEN and CDR2 is SYDVKM in the germline V gene. CDR3 loop: CASSLSGLTGYTF. The CDR3 DNA reads TGTGCCAGCAGTTTATCAGGGCTGACCGGCTACACCTTC.

With regard to this clone: This sequence is one base from a far larger clone and is likely a read error. In the same sample, other DNA sequences code for this CDR3. The V gene is TRBV5-8, the J gene TRBJ1-1; possible D gene TRBD1, 5 bases. The CDR3 extends over 12 amino acids. Trimming pared 1 base from V and 5 bases from J, leaving 6 bases between. Germline CDR1 and CDR2: SGHTS and YDEGEE. CDR3 bases: TGTGCCAGCAGCTTGAGGGGTACTGAAGCTTTCTTT. This translates into CASSLRGTEAFF.

This clone was picked up one time. This sample includes further DNA sequences coding for the same CDR3. This chain joins TRBV15 and TRBJ2-7; D is ambiguous. Trimming left V 1 base short and J 3 bases short, with 4 bases between. The CDR3 extends over 12 amino acids. Germline CDR1 reads LNHNV; CDR2 reads YYDKDF (reference sequence). CDR3 region: CATSRVGYEQYF. The CDR3 DNA follows: TGTGCCACCAGCAGAGTTGGCTACGAGCAGTACTTC.

This sequence joins TRBV28 and TRBJ1-1; D remains ambiguous. This CDR3 region has 14 residues. Per germline, CDR1 MDHEN and CDR2 SYDVKM. V lost 6 bases to trimming and J lost 3 bases, with 14 bases between them. The CDR3 sequence is CASSPPVGYTEAFF. The CDR3 bases are TGTGCCAGCAGCCCCCCGGTTGGGTACACTGAAGCTTTCTTT.

This chain links TRBV28 with TRBJ2-1, with 7 bases aligning to TRBD2. With 10 bases clipped from V and 8 bases from J, the junction kept 17 bases outside the gene matches. The CDR3 totals 15 residues. Looked up from germline, CDR1 is MDHEN and CDR2 is SYDVKM. CDR3 protein: CATRGGGSGFYEQFF. The CDR3 coding sequence is TGTGCCACCCGTGGGGGAGGGTCGGGTTTCTATGAGCAGTTCTTC.

This clone was recorded only once. The chain links TRBV28 to TRBJ2-7; tentative D call: TRBD2 (5 bases). This CDR3 region has 12 residues. Germline CDR1 reads MDHEN; CDR2 reads SYDVKM. The germline V and J ends were trimmed by 6 bases and 7 bases, with 13 bases remaining between them. The DNA of the CDR3 is TGTGCCAGCAGATCCATCCCGGGGGAGCAGTACTTC. Translating it yields CASRSIPGEQYF.

This clone was observed a few times. The chain has TRBV7-9 and TRBJ1-1, with 9 bases aligning to TRBD1. The CDR3 has 14 amino acids. CDR1 and CDR2 from the germline V gene are SEHNR and FQNEAQ (reference sequence). V lost 1 base, J lost 4 bases, and 1 base stayed unmatched. The CDR3 protein is CASSLVQGATEAFF. CDR3 nucleotide sequence: TGTGCCAGCAGCTTAGTACAGGGGGCCACTGAAGCTTTCTTT.

This clone has more than one count but fewer than ten. The CDR3 region is CASSMTWGETEAFF. The CDR3 DNA reads TGTGCCAGTAGTATGACATGGGGGGAGACTGAAGCTTTCTTT. The genes are TRBV19 and TRBJ1-1, with D perhaps TRBD1 (5 bases). The CDR3 runs to 14 residues. Germline values: CDR1 LNHDA, CDR2 SQIVND (reference sequence). Between the trimmed V and J ends, which lost 3 bases and 5 bases, there was a span of 13 bases.

The chain couples TRBV28 to TRBJ2-2, with no clear D. Trimming removed 5 bases from V and 4 bases from J, with 14 bases in between. The CDR3 consists of 15 residues. CDR1 MDHEN and CDR2 SYDVKM come from the germline V gene. CDR3 loop: CASSPPTWGTGELFF. The DNA of the CDR3 is TGTGCCAGCAGTCCCCCCACCTGGGGCACCGGGGAGCTGTTTTTT. Full variable domain (remainder filled in from reference TRBV28 and TRBJ2-2): DVKVTQSSRYLVKRTGEKVFLECVQDMDHENMFWYRQDPGLGLRLIYFSYDVKMKEKGDIPEGYSVSREKKERFSLILESASTNQTSMYLCASSPPTWGTGELFFGEGSRLTVL.

The chain links TRBV7-6 to TRBJ2-5, with D tentatively TRBD1 (6 bases). Trimming shortened V by 5 bases and J by 5 bases, and 15 bases separated the two germline ends. Germline V lookup: CDR1 SGHVS, CDR2 FNYEAQ. There are 14 residues in the CDR3. Here the CDR3 reads CASSPQGSWETQYF. The CDR3 nucleotides are TGTGCCAGCAGCCCGCAGGGGTCTTGGGAGACCCAGTACTTC. The variable domain in full, completed from reference TRBV7-6 and TRBJ2-5, reads GAGVSQSPRYKVTKRGQDVALRCDPISGHVSLYWYRQALGQGPEFLTYFNYEAQQDKSGLPNDRFSAERPEGSISTLTIQRTEQRDSAMYRCASSPQGSWETQYFGPGTRLLVL.

This clone was seen only once. The V call is TRBV6-4, the J call TRBJ1-6; D is uncertain. CDR1 is MRHNA, CDR2 SNTAGT, per germline. V was clipped by 4 bases and J by 18 bases, with 13 bases between them. The CDR3 runs to 11 residues. The CDR3 loop is CASSGWGFRHF. CDR3 coding DNA: TGTGCCAGCAGTGGCTGGGGATTTCGCCACTTT.

This rearrangement joins TRBV2 to TRBJ2-4; TRBD1 matches at 7 bases. Germline V gene sequence: CDR1 SNHLY, CDR2 FYNNEI. The ends lost 5 bases at V and 4 bases at J; junction bases unmatched: 11. The length of the CDR3 is 16 residues. The CDR3 reads CASSRGGREEKNIQYF. CDR3 bases: TGTGCCAGCAGTAGAGGGGGCAGGGAAGAGAAAAACATTCAGTACTTC.

The chain recombines TRBV28 with TRBJ2-3; unclear D gene. The V gene's germline CDR1 is MDHEN and CDR2 SYDVKM. CDR3 length: 15 residues. V was cut by 7 bases and J by 2 bases, with 16 bases left in between. CDR3 protein: CASTTEAEHTDTQYF. CDR3 in DNA: TGTGCCAGCACAACAGAGGCAGAACACACAGATACGCAGTATTTT.

The chain links TRBV6-1 to TRBJ2-7, with a tentative D call TRBD1 (5 bases). The CDR3 extends over 14 amino acids. CDR1 is MNHNS, CDR2 SASEGT, per germline. Trimming took 1 base from V and 3 from J, leaving 10 bases between them. Here the CDR3 DNA reads TGTGCCAGCAGTGAAGGGGGCAGGCACTACGAGCAGTACTTC. Protein sequence: CASSEGGRHYEQYF.

This clone was found once. This rearrangement joins TRBV2 to TRBJ2-1; 7 nucleotides match TRBD1. Trimming at V came to 7 bases and at J to 5 bases, leaving 11 bases not matched to a gene. CDR1 is SNHLY and CDR2 is FYNNEI in the germline V gene. There are 15 residues in the CDR3. The CDR3 loop is CASTTGQAINNEQFF. As DNA, the CDR3 is TGTGCCAGCACAACCGGACAGGCAATTAACAATGAGCAGTTCTTC. Full variable domain (rest looked up from reference TRBV2 and TRBJ2-1): EPEVTQTPSHQVTQMGQEVILRCVPISNHLYFYWYRQILGQKVEFLVSFYNNEISEKSEIFDDQFSVERPDGSNFTLKIRSTKLEDSAMYFCASTTGQAINNEQFFGPGTRLTVL.

J is TRBJ2-7 and V is TRBV5-8, with D tentatively TRBD1 (6 bases). The germline gives CDR1 SGHTS, CDR2 YDEGEE. V gave up 4 bases and J gave up 2 bases, with 10 bases separating them. The CDR3 sequence is 13 residues long. CDR3 bases: TGTGCCAGCAGCCACAGGGAAACCTACGAGCAGTACTTC. Its translation: CASSHRETYEQYF.

This chain connects TRBV11-2 to TRBJ1-3; D not resolved. V was pared by 5 bases and J by 0 bases, with 8 bases between. Germline V lookup: CDR1 SGHAT, CDR2 FQNNGV. This CDR3 spans 14 amino acids. CDR3 residues: CASSLKSSGNTIYF. The CDR3 bases are TGTGCCAGCAGCCTGAAAAGCTCTGGAAACACCATATATTTT.

The rearrangement links TRBV2 to TRBJ2-2; D is ambiguous. Germline assignment: CDR1 SNHLY and CDR2 FYNNEI. Trimming took 7 bases from V and 3 from J, leaving 3 bases between them. The CDR3 loop spans 11 amino acids. DNA of the CDR3: TGTGCCAGCATCGACACCGGGGAGCTGTTTTTT. Its translation is CASIDTGELFF.